This section outlines one TCR beta chain sequence together with its context. Original methodology: Reference gene primer amplification in the assay estimated nucleated cell counts. TCRdb's copy holds only in-frame clones and misses some; the assay was immunoSEQ multiplex PCR. The V and J calls and the clone size are those of that table, but D and trimming were determined from the DNA. The sample yields a few hundred thousand clones, roughly 90% seen once. The CDR3 totals 14 residues. The germline gives CDR1 SNHLY, CDR2 FYNNEI. The germline V and J ends were trimmed by 7 bases and 0 bases, with 10 bases remaining between them. The data were taken from a study of blood T cell repertoires in COVID-19. Study details: COVID-19 samples, acute and convalescent, were from the United States, Italy and Spain. In each case, the material was cDNA or gDNA derived from T cells, B-cell-depleted T cells, or PBMCs.

The receptor was isolated from a woman in her sixties or seventies with COVID-19, enrolled during active disease. Source material: peripheral blood. The V gene is TRBV2, the J gene TRBJ1-3; D may be TRBD1 (5 bases). CDR3 DNA sequence: TGTGCCAGCACCCTTGACAGCTCTGGAAACACCATATATTTT. This encodes CASTLDSSGNTIYF.